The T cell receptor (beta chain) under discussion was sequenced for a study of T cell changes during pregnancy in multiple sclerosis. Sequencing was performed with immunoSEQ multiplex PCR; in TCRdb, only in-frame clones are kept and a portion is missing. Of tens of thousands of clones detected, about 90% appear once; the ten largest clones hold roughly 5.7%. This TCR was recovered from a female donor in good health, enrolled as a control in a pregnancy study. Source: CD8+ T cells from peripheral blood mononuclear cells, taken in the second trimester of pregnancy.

In DNA form, the CDR3 reads TGTGCCAGCAGCCAAGGGACTAGCGACACCGGGGAGCTGTTTTTT. Protein product: CASSQGTSDTGELFF. The rearrangement uses TRBV4-2 and TRBJ2-2, with 9 bases fitting TRBD2. This CDR3 region has 15 residues. After removal of 1 base from V and 3 bases from J, the junction contained 0 bases not matched to a gene. Per the germline V gene, CDR1 is LGHNA and CDR2 is YNFKEQ.